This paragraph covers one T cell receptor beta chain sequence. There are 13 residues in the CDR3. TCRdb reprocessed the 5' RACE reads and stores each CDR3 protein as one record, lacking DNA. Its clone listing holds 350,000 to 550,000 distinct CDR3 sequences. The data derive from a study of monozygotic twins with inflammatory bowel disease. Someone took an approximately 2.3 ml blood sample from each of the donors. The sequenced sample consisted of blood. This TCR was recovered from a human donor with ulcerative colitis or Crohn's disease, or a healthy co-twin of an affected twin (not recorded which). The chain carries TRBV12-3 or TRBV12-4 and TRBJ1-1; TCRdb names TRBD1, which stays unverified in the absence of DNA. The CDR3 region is CASNGGPDTEAFF.